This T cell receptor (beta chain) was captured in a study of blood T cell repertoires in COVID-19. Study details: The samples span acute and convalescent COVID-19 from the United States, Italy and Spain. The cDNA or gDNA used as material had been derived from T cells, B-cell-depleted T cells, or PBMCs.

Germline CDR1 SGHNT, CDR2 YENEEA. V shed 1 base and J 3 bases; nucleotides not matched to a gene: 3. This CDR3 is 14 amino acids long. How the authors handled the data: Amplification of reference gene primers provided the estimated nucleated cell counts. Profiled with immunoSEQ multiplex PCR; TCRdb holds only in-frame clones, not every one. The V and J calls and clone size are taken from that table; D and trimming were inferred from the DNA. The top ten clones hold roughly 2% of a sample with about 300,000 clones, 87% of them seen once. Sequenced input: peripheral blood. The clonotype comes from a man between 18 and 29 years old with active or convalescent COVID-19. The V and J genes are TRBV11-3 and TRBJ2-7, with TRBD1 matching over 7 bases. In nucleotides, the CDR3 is TGTGCCAGCAGCTTAGGACGGGACAGCTACGAGCAGTACTTC. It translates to CASSLGRDSYEQYF.